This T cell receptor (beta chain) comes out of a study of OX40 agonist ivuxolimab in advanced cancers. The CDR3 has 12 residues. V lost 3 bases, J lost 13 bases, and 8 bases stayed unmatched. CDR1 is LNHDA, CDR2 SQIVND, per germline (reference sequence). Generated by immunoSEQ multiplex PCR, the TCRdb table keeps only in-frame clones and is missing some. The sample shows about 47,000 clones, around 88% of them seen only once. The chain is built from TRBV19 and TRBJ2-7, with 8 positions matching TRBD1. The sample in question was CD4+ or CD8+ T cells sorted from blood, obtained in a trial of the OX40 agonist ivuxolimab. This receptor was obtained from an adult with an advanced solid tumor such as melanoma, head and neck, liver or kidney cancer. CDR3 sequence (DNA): TGTGCCAGTAGTATGGGTTCGGACAGGGAATACTTC. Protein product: CASSMGSDREYF. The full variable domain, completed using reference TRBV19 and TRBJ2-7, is DGGITQSPKYLFRKEGQNVTLSCEQNLNHDAMYWYRQDPGQGLRLIYYSQIVNDFQKGDIAEGYSVSREKKESFPLTVTSAQKNPTAFYLCASSMGSDREYFGPGTRLTVT.